This entry lists 16 T cell receptor beta chains sequenced from one sample in a study of T-cell memory formation after mild COVID-19. TCRdb fed the 5' RACE reads into MiXCR, producing one record per CDR3 protein. The sample has 58,000 or so distinct CDR3 sequences; around 30% are singletons. The sequenced sample was PBMCs or a T cell subset sorted from them (not recorded which). The receptors derive from a man between 18 and 29 years old who had mild COVID-19 (a few samples of this study predate the infection). Cell type and time point are not known.

The rearrangement links TRBV6-1 to TRBJ2-6; D may correspond to TRBD1 or TRBD2 (5 bases each). The V end lost 6 bases, the J end lost 0 bases, and 18 bases lay between the germline ends. The CDR3 extends over 18 amino acids. Germline V CDR1 and CDR2: MNHNS, SASEGT. The CDR3 region has the DNA TGTGCCAGCAGCTCCGGGACGTGGCTCCGCTCTGGGGCCAACGTCCTGACTTTC. Translation gives CASSSGTWLRSGANVLTF.

This clonotype occurred a few times. The V call is TRBV28, the J call TRBJ2-7, with D tentatively TRBD2 (7 bases). From germline, CDR1 is MDHEN and CDR2 SYDVKM. CDR3 length equals 14 residues. The V and J ends lost 1 base and 6 bases respectively, with 13 bases between them. The DNA for the CDR3 is TGTGCCAGCAGTTTATCTTCGCGGGGGCGCGAGCAGTACTTC. This sequence encodes CASSLSSRGREQYF.

The chain is built from TRBV7-8 and TRBJ2-1; no reliable D call. CDR3 length: 15 amino acids. V was cut by 1 base and J by 0 bases, with 7 bases left in between. Germline-derived CDR1 and CDR2 are SGHVS and FQNEAQ. This CDR3 reads CASSLGAVSYNEQFF. CDR3 bases: TGTGCCAGCAGCTTAGGGGCGGTCTCCTACAATGAGCAGTTCTTC.

This chain connects TRBV19 to TRBJ2-1, with D perhaps given as TRBD1 or TRBD2 (5 bases each). This CDR3 is 12 amino acids long. V lost 9 bases, J lost 4 bases, and 10 bases lay in between. Germline lookup yields CDR1 LNHDA and CDR2 SQIVND (reference sequence). CDR3 DNA sequence: TGTGCCAGCCGGGACGGTTACAATGAGCAGTTCTTC. Protein product: CASRDGYNEQFF. Filled out from reference TRBV19 and TRBJ2-1, the complete variable domain reads DGGITQSPKYLFRKEGQNVTLSCEQNLNHDAMYWYRQDPGQGLRLIYYSQIVNDFQKGDIAEGYSVSREKKESFPLTVTSAQKNPTAFYLCASRDGYNEQFFGPGTRLTVL.

In this sample, this clonotype turned up a few times. The V gene is TRBV12-3 or TRBV12-4, the J gene TRBJ2-3; D is perhaps TRBD1 or TRBD2 (5 bases each). CDR3 length: 15 residues. V was pared by 8 bases and J by 1 base, with 16 bases between. Here the CDR3 DNA reads TGTGCCAGCGCCTTACGATCGGGGCGCACAGATACGCAGTATTTT. Protein: CASALRSGRTDTQYF.

V usage is TRBV5-1 and J usage is TRBJ2-1, with D possibly called TRBD1 or TRBD2 (6 bases each). The length of the CDR3 is 14 residues. Trimming took 6 bases from V and 7 from J, leaving 17 bases between them. CDR1 is SGHRS, CDR2 YFSETQ, per germline. The chain's CDR3 is CASNAGGSGNEQFF. The DNA of the CDR3 is TGCGCCAGCAATGCCGGGGGCTCTGGTAATGAGCAGTTCTTC.

The chain uses TRBV27 and TRBJ2-1; a possible D gene is TRBD1 (5 bases). The V end was cut by 2 bases, the J end by 0 bases, with 11 bases between. This CDR3 contains 16 residues. The germline gives CDR1 MNHEY, CDR2 SMNVEV (reference sequence). The CDR3 region has the DNA TGTGCCAGCAGTTTAATAGGGGCGAGCTCCTACAATGAGCAGTTCTTC. This encodes CASSLIGASSYNEQFF.

The V and J genes are TRBV4-1 and TRBJ1-1, with D maybe TRBD1 (6 bases). Germline CDR1 reads MGHRA; CDR2 reads YSYEKL. The ends were cut back, 4 bases at V and 6 bases at J, with 18 bases in the middle. The CDR3 loop spans 15 amino acids. The chain's CDR3 is CASSLSLGAKAEAFF. The CDR3 nucleotides are TGCGCCAGCAGCCTCAGTCTGGGGGCGAAGGCTGAAGCTTTCTTT.

This clonotype was recorded a few times. The V and J genes are TRBV7-3 and TRBJ2-1; the match to TRBD1 covers 9 bases. V lost 4 bases and J lost 8; bases outside the gene matches: 15. This CDR3 is 17 amino acids long. Germline V gene sequence: CDR1 SGHTA, CDR2 FQGTGA. The CDR3 DNA reads as TGTGCCAGCAGCTGGGGTCCGCGGGACAGGGATCTGGATGAGCAGTTCTTC. Translated: CASSWGPRDRDLDEQFF.

The chain links TRBV11-2 to TRBJ2-2; tentatively, D is TRBD1 (6 bases). Germline CDR1 SGHAT, CDR2 FQNNGV. Deletions cut 2 bases from V and 4 bases from J, with 8 bases between. The length of the CDR3 is 14 residues. The CDR3 loop is CASSLPGATGELFF. CDR3 sequence (DNA): TGTGCCAGCAGCTTACCAGGGGCCACCGGGGAGCTGTTTTTT.

This clonotype was counted at least ten times. The V call is TRBV11-2, the J call TRBJ2-5, with unresolved D. Germline CDR1 SGHAT, CDR2 FQNNGV. The CDR3 runs 17 residues. The V end lost 1 base, the J end lost 5 bases, and 20 bases lay between the germline ends. The CDR3 reads CASSLAVRFSVFETQYF. Here the CDR3 DNA reads TGTGCCAGCAGCTTAGCGGTCCGTTTTAGTGTTTTCGAGACCCAGTACTTC. Filled out from reference TRBV11-2 and TRBJ2-5, the complete variable domain reads EAGVAQSPRYKIIEKRQSVAFWCNPISGHATLYWYQQILGQGPKLLIQFQNNGVVDDSQLPKDRFSAERLKGVDSTLKIQPAKLEDSAVYLCASSLAVRFSVFETQYFGPGTRLLVL.

The chain joins TRBV29-1 to TRBJ2-3, with D perhaps TRBD2 (6 bases). The CDR3 runs to 15 residues. CDR1 SQVTM and CDR2 ANQGSEA come from the germline V gene. The V end lost 6 bases, the J end lost 1 base, and 17 bases lay between the germline ends. CDR3: CSVSATRLGTDTQYF. The CDR3 DNA follows: TGCAGCGTCTCCGCGACTAGATTGGGCACAGATACGCAGTATTTT.

This chain links TRBV7-3 with TRBJ2-1; 8 bases map to TRBD1. The CDR3 length is 15 residues. CDR1 and CDR2 (germline): SGHTA, FQGTGA. V gave up 5 bases and J gave up 6 bases; unmatched junction bases: 9. The CDR3 loop is CASSQGALVLNEQFF. The CDR3 bases are TGTGCCAGCAGCCAGGGGGCCCTAGTCCTCAATGAGCAGTTCTTC.

This rearrangement joins TRBV9 to TRBJ1-2; D unclear. The CDR3 runs 13 residues. Germline V gene lookup returns CDR1 SGDLS and CDR2 YYNGEE. The V and J ends lost 0 bases and 2 bases respectively, with 5 bases between them. The CDR3 DNA follows: TGTGCCAGCAGCGTAGAAAGGAACTATGGCTACACCTTC. It encodes CASSVERNYGYTF.

This clonotype was recorded many times. The rearrangement uses TRBV3-1 and TRBJ2-1; 7 positions match TRBD1. The CDR3 extends over 12 amino acids. Trimming at V came to 6 bases and at J to 10 bases, leaving 6 bases not matched to a gene. From germline, CDR1 is LGHDT and CDR2 YNNKEL (reference sequence). Here the CDR3 DNA reads TGTGCCAGCAGTTTCGACAGGGTCGAGCAGTTCTTC. Translated: CASSFDRVEQFF.

This clonotype was seen more than once but under ten times. The genes are TRBV12-3 or TRBV12-4 and TRBJ2-1, with 8 positions matching TRBD1. The CDR3 covers 14 residues. The V and J ends lost 5 bases and 3 bases, in that order; junction bases with no gene match: 3. As DNA, the CDR3 is TGTGCCAGCAGTCCGGGACAGGTCTACAATGAGCAGTTCTTC. Protein product: CASSPGQVYNEQFF.